The 7 T cell receptor beta chains below all came from one sample that was sequenced in a study of graft-versus-host responses after intestinal transplantation. Their antigens remain unidentified. Some clones are missing from TCRdb's copy, which holds only in-frame ones; the method was immunoSEQ multiplex PCR. This repertoire shows some 120,000 clones, 90% to 95% found once; its top ten account for under 1.5%. Sequencing used unstimulated CD8+ T cells sorted from spleen or lymph node cells, obtained before transplant. These receptors were collected from a human donor who was the organ donor for an intestinal transplant.

V gene TRBV4-1 combines with J gene TRBJ1-2, with D maybe TRBD1 (5 bases). V dropped 0 bases and J dropped 2 bases, with 10 bases sitting between them. CDR1 is MGHRA, CDR2 YSYEKL, per germline. This CDR3 comprises 15 residues. Here the CDR3 reads CASSQETRENYGYTF. The DNA of the CDR3 is TGCGCCAGCAGCCAAGAAACCAGGGAGAACTATGGCTACACCTTC.

The rearrangement joins TRBV27 to TRBJ1-1; D perhaps matches TRBD1 (5 bases). This CDR3 comprises 14 residues. V gave up 6 bases and J gave up 5 bases, with 16 bases separating them. Germline CDR1 is MNHEY and CDR2 is SMNVEV (reference sequence). CDR3 sequence: CASSNRGGGTEAFF. DNA of the CDR3: TGTGCCAGCAGCAACCGGGGGGGAGGGACTGAAGCTTTCTTT.

The V gene is TRBV9, the J gene TRBJ2-7; D remains ambiguous. This CDR3 has 14 amino acids. V was trimmed by 0 bases and J by 2 bases, leaving 9 bases between them. Germline V gives CDR1 SGDLS, CDR2 YYNGEE. The CDR3 reads CASSVGPAPYEQYF. The CDR3 coding sequence is TGTGCCAGCAGCGTAGGCCCAGCCCCCTACGAGCAGTACTTC.

The chain employs TRBV9 and TRBJ2-3, with 9 bases lining up with TRBD2. CDR1 is SGDLS and CDR2 is YYNGEE in the germline V gene. The CDR3 loop spans 15 amino acids. V was pared by 2 bases and J by 2 bases, with 3 bases of the junction left unmatched. CDR3: CASSVSGSVTDTQYF. CDR3 nucleotide sequence: TGTGCCAGCAGCGTTAGCGGGAGCGTCACAGATACGCAGTATTTT.

CDR3 DNA sequence: TGCGCCAGCAGTCCCCCCCAGCTAGCGGACCCCTACGAGCAGTACTTC. Its translation: CASSPPQLADPYEQYF. The chain uses TRBV23-1 and TRBJ2-7, with 7 bases aligning to TRBD2. TRBV23-1 qualifies as an ORF whose function is uncertain. This CDR3 is 16 amino acids long. V trimming: 4 bases; J trimming: 2 bases; junction bases outside the gene matches: 11.

The CDR3 nucleotides are TGTGCCAGCAGCCCCCCCAGGCTCAACATTCAGTACTTC. Protein sequence: CASSPPRLNIQYF. This chain connects TRBV9 to TRBJ2-4; no clear D. This CDR3 is 13 amino acids long. V dropped 4 bases and J dropped 7 bases, with 12 bases sitting between them. The V gene's germline CDR1 is SGDLS and CDR2 YYNGEE.

The chain combines TRBV6-1 with TRBJ2-7; no clear D gene. V gave up 8 bases and J gave up 3 bases, with 14 bases separating them. CDR1 is MNHNS and CDR2 is SASEGT in the germline V gene. This CDR3 is 13 amino acids long. The CDR3 loop is CASWMFPYYEQYF. The CDR3 coding sequence is TGTGCCAGCTGGATGTTTCCCTACTACGAGCAGTACTTC.